This T cell receptor beta chain was recorded in a study of control samples from healthy donors and cancer patients. Method: immunoSEQ multiplex PCR; TCRdb's copy keeps in-frame clones and lacks some. This sample has around 200,000 clones, with 85% to 95% found just once. In germline, CDR1 is SGHNT, CDR2 YYREEE (reference sequence). Trimming stripped 1 base from V and 1 base from J, with 8 bases between. The CDR3 sequence is 14 residues long. V usage is TRBV5-4 and J usage is TRBJ1-1, with unresolved D. Sequencing was performed on blood. This receptor was obtained from a young man in good health. The CDR3 DNA reads TGTGCCAGCAGCTTGTCGTCGGGGAACACTGAAGCTTTCTTT. It specifies CASSLSSGNTEAFF.